These 15 T cell receptor beta chains came from one sample sequenced in a study of OX40 agonist ivuxolimab in advanced cancers. Libraries were constructed by the immunoSEQ multiplex PCR assay. What TCRdb holds here is the immuneACCESS table cut down to in-frame rearrangements. Part of the clones is not present; checked against another copy, under half of the missing clones reflect an unresolved V gene, and the others are unexplained. The sample contains tens of thousands of clones, roughly four fifths of them found a single time. The ten top clones hold roughly 1.7% of the sample. The specimen was CD4+ or CD8+ T cells sorted from blood, collected in a trial of the OX40 agonist ivuxolimab. These receptors were obtained from an adult with an advanced solid tumor such as melanoma, head and neck, liver or kidney cancer.

The rearrangement joins TRBV28 to TRBJ1-6, with D tentatively TRBD1 (6 bases). The V gene's germline CDR1 is MDHEN and CDR2 SYDVKM. V lost 3 bases and J lost 5, with 17 bases in between. The CDR3 has 17 amino acids. For the CDR3, the DNA is TGTGCCAGCAGTTTCGCGGGGGGGCAAGCGGATAATTCACCCCTCCACTTT. It translates to CASSFAGGQADNSPLHF. The full variable domain, completed using reference TRBV28 and TRBJ1-6, is DVKVTQSSRYLVKRTGEKVFLECVQDMDHENMFWYRQDPGLGLRLIYFSYDVKMKEKGDIPEGYSVSREKKERFSLILESASTNQTSMYLCASSFAGGQADNSPLHFGNGTRLTVT.

This clone was seen a few times. The rearrangement uses TRBV5-4 and TRBJ2-5, with D maybe TRBD1 (5 bases). Germline CDR1 and CDR2: SGHNT and YYREEE (reference sequence). The CDR3 sequence is 14 residues long. Trimming took 7 bases from V and 1 from J, leaving 14 bases between them. The CDR3 DNA reads as TGTGCCAGCGCGAGCACAAGGGGCCAAGAGACCCAGTACTTC. Translating it yields CASASTRGQETQYF.

This clone has more than one count but fewer than ten. V gene TRBV10-2 combines with J gene TRBJ2-3, with D hard to call. Germline V gene sequence: CDR1 WSHSY, CDR2 SAAADI. The V gene lost 2 bases and the J gene lost 6 bases, with 3 bases spanning the gap. The CDR3 sequence is 11 residues long. The CDR3 bases are TGCGCCAGCAGTGAGGGGGATACGCAGTATTTT. As protein: CASSEGDTQYF.

The chain carries TRBV7-2 and TRBJ1-3; 7 bases match TRBD1. There are 16 residues in the CDR3. The junction had 6 bases not matched to a gene; V was cut back by 4 bases and J by 0 bases. Germline V gives CDR1 SGHTA, CDR2 FQGNSA. The CDR3 DNA reads as TGTGCCAGCAGCTCCTACACAGGGGTCTCTGGAAACACCATATATTTT. This codes for CASSSYTGVSGNTIYF. Full variable domain (missing parts from reference TRBV7-2 and TRBJ1-3): GAGVSQSPSNKVTEKGKDVELRCDPISGHTALYWYRQSLGQGLEFLIYFQGNSAPDKSGLPSDRFSAERTGGSVSTLTIQRTQQEDSAVYLCASSSYTGVSGNTIYFGEGSWLTVV.

The chain recombines TRBV9 with TRBJ2-1; 7 bases match TRBD2. CDR3 length equals 14 residues. Germline CDR1 SGDLS, CDR2 YYNGEE. V lost 0 bases to trimming and J lost 6 bases; unmatched junction nucleotides: 3. CDR3 loop: CASSVVSGGNEQFF. DNA for the CDR3: TGTGCCAGCAGCGTAGTTTCGGGAGGCAATGAGCAGTTCTTC. The whole variable domain, remainder taken from reference TRBV9 and TRBJ2-1, is DSGVTQTPKHLITATGQRVTLRCSPRSGDLSVYWYQQSLDQGLQFLIQYYNGEERAKGNILERFSAQQFPDLHSELNLSSLELGDSALYFCASSVVSGGNEQFFGPGTRLTVL.

V is TRBV2 and J is TRBJ1-3; D remains unclear. This CDR3 is 15 amino acids long. Germline assignment: CDR1 SNHLY and CDR2 FYNNEI. V lost 6 bases, J lost 8 bases, and 20 bases lay in between. In nucleotides, the CDR3 is TGTGCCAGCAGCGACCGAGGGCTCTTCTCCGACACCATATATTTT. Its translation is CASSDRGLFSDTIYF.

The chain couples TRBV2 to TRBJ1-2; D may be TRBD1 (5 bases). The CDR3 runs 13 residues. The germline gives CDR1 SNHLY, CDR2 FYNNEI. V gave up 2 bases and J gave up 8 bases, with 12 bases separating them. The DNA of the CDR3 is TGTGCCAGCAGTGAAAATGACGGGGGAGGCTACACCTTC. Protein sequence: CASSENDGGGYTF.

V and J are TRBV7-8 and TRBJ2-5; 7 positions agree with TRBD2. J was trimmed by 5 bases and V by 1 base; bases with no gene match: 13. The CDR3 runs to 17 residues. Germline CDR1 and CDR2: SGHVS and FQNEAQ. The CDR3, as DNA: TGTGCCAGCAGCTTAGGTGGGGTGGATCCCGGGGGGGAGACCCAGTACTTC. As protein: CASSLGGVDPGGETQYF. Supplemented by reference TRBV7-8 and TRBJ2-5, the full variable domain reads GAGVSQSPRYKVAKRGQDVALRCDPISGHVSLFWYQQALGQGPEFLTYFQNEAQLDKSGLPSDRFFAERPEGSVSTLKIQRTQQEDSAVYLCASSLGGVDPGGETQYFGPGTRLLVL.

This clone appeared once. The chain carries TRBV7-2 and TRBJ2-3; D gene unclear. Per the germline V gene, CDR1 is SGHTA and CDR2 is FQGNSA. The CDR3 covers 15 residues. Trimming pared 5 bases from V and 2 bases from J, leaving 14 bases between. In DNA form, the CDR3 reads TGTGCCAGCAGCGTGGCCGGGCCGACCACAGATACGCAGTATTTT. It yields the protein CASSVAGPTTDTQYF.

This clone was picked up a small number of times. The gene calls are TRBV7-3 and TRBJ2-5; the D is unclear. Trimming pared 3 bases from V and 2 bases from J, leaving 4 bases between. Germline V gives CDR1 SGHTA, CDR2 FQGTGA. This CDR3 has 12 amino acids. CDR3 amino acids: CASSLGQETQYF. The CDR3 DNA follows: TGTGCCAGCAGCTTGGGGCAAGAGACCCAGTACTTC.

The chain joins TRBV30 to TRBJ1-2; the D is unclear. V was cut by 2 bases and J by 7 bases, with 14 bases left in between. CDR3 length: 13 amino acids. The V gene's germline CDR1 is GTSNPN and CDR2 SVGIG (reference sequence). The CDR3 is CAWSLPPYVGYTF. CDR3 in DNA: TGTGCCTGGAGTCTTCCCCCGTACGTTGGCTACACCTTC.

The chain employs TRBV2 and TRBJ1-1, with TRBD1 as a possible D gene (5 bases). Trimming removed 4 bases from V and 1 base from J, with 10 bases in between. The germline V gene encodes CDR1 SNHLY and CDR2 FYNNEI. The CDR3 is made up of 14 amino acids. CDR3: CASSVDTQNTEAFF. In DNA, the CDR3 is TGTGCCAGCAGTGTGGACACGCAGAACACTGAAGCTTTCTTT.

The gene calls are TRBV28 and TRBJ2-3; 8 positions agree with TRBD2. The V and J ends lost 6 bases and 3 bases, in that order; junction bases with no gene match: 2. This CDR3 has 13 residues. Germline values: CDR1 MDHEN, CDR2 SYDVKM. The CDR3 region has the DNA TGTGCCAGCAGAAGCGGGGGTACAGATACGCAGTATTTT. Protein: CASRSGGTDTQYF.

V gene TRBV29-1 combines with J gene TRBJ1-6; 7 bases map to TRBD1. The CDR3 runs 16 residues. The V segment lost 6 bases and the J segment 2 bases; nucleotides outside the gene matches: 10. CDR1 and CDR2 from the germline V gene are SQVTM and ANQGSEA. CDR3 sequence reads: CSVLPTGAPYNSPLHF. The CDR3 coding sequence is TGCAGCGTATTACCCACAGGGGCCCCCTATAATTCACCCCTCCACTTT.

The chain joins TRBV6-6 to TRBJ1-5; D is unresolved. This CDR3 is 13 amino acids long. The germline V gene encodes CDR1 MNHNY and CDR2 SVGAGI (reference sequence). V gave up 6 bases and J gave up 4 bases, with 10 bases separating them. CDR3 nucleotides: TGTGCCAGCAGCTTACGGGAGAATCAGCCCCAGCATTTT. Encoded protein: CASSLRENQPQHF.